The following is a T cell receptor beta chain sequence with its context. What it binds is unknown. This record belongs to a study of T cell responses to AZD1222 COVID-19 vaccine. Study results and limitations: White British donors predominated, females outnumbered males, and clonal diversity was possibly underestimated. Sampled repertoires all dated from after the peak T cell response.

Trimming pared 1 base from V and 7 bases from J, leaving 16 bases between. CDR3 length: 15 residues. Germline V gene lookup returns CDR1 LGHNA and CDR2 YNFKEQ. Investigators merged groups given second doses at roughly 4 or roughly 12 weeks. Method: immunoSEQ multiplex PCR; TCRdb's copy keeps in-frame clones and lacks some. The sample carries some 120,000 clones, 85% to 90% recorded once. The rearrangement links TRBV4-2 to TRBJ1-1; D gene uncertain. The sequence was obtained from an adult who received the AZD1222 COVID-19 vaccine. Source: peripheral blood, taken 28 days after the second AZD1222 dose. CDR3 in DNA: TGTGCCAGCAGCCAAGGGAGCGAGCCCGGAATTGAAGCTTTCTTT. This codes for CASSQGSEPGIEAFF.